These 12 T cell receptor beta chains were sequenced from one sample in a study of T cell repertoires in cytomegalovirus infection. These receptors' targets are unknown. TCRdb re-called the reads with MiXCR, one entry per CDR3 protein. Seen here are about 130,000 distinct CDR3 sequences, more than 20% observed once, and the top ten hold 30% to 40%. The specimen was PBMCs, sequenced either directly or after in vitro stimulation (not recorded which). The receptors stem from a human donor in good health (CMV status not recorded). Some clones in this sample may be carry-over from other donors' samples.

This clonotype was seen a handful of times. The J gene is TRBJ1-2, the V gene TRBV7-9, with D perhaps matching TRBD1 (5 bases). CDR3 length equals 14 residues. The V gene's germline CDR1 is SEHNR and CDR2 FQNEAQ (reference sequence). The ends were cut back, 0 bases at V and 6 bases at J, with 11 bases in the middle. CDR3: CASSLARDGHGYTF. CDR3 bases: TGTGCCAGCAGCTTAGCGAGGGACGGCCATGGCTACACCTTC. The whole variable domain, remainder taken from reference TRBV7-9 and TRBJ1-2, is DTGVSQNPRHKITKRGQNVTFRCDPISEHNRLYWYRQTLGQGPEFLTYFQNEAQLEKSRLLSDRFSAERPKGSFSTLEIQRTEQGDSAMYLCASSLARDGHGYTFGSGTRLTVV.

About this clonotype itself: One junction end does not reproduce the germline sequence, and a read error may be involved. This chain connects TRBV12-3 or TRBV12-4 to TRBJ2-3; TRBD1 aligns across 10 bases. This CDR3 region has 17 residues. The CDR3 protein is CASSLVFDRGLTDTQYF. The CDR3 DNA reads as TGTGCCAGCAGCTTAGTCTTTGACAGGGGGCTCACAGATACGCAGTATTTT.

The chain combines TRBV6-8 with TRBJ2-7; no definite D call. Looked up from germline, CDR1 is MNHGY and CDR2 is SAAAGT. The CDR3 has 14 residues. Trimming removed 6 bases from V and 5 bases from J, with 17 bases in between. CDR3 bases: TGTGCCAGCAGCTTAGACTGGCTTTGGAACGAGCAGTACTTC. This encodes CASSLDWLWNEQYF.

The sample holds a few counts of this clonotype. The V and J genes are TRBV4-3 and TRBJ2-1, with D possibly being TRBD1 (6 bases). Germline V CDR1 and CDR2: LGHNA, YSLEER. The CDR3 is 16 amino acids. The germline V and J ends were trimmed by 4 bases and 6 bases, with 19 bases remaining between them. The CDR3 protein is CASSPQGPQGSNEQFF. CDR3 nucleotides: TGCGCCAGCAGCCCGCAAGGTCCACAGGGAAGCAATGAGCAGTTCTTC.

The chain uses TRBV6-1 and TRBJ1-4; D is unresolved. The CDR3 extends over 13 amino acids. Germline CDR1 is MNHNS and CDR2 is SASEGT. V was clipped by 4 bases and J by 7 bases, with 10 bases between them. CDR3 bases: TGTGCCAGCAGTGGAGGGTCCGGTGAAAAACTGTTTTTT. Amino acid sequence: CASSGGSGEKLFF.

A few counts support this clonotype. This chain connects TRBV28 to TRBJ1-6; D unclear. The CDR3 has 16 amino acids. Trimming removed 6 bases from V and 9 bases from J, with 21 bases in between. From germline, CDR1 is MDHEN and CDR2 SYDVKM. The CDR3 loop reads CASRPTPTQSGSPLHF. The CDR3, as DNA: TGTGCCAGCAGACCGACTCCCACACAAAGCGGTTCACCCCTCCACTTT.

J is TRBJ2-3 and V is TRBV14; D is possibly TRBD2 (6 bases). CDR3 length equals 15 residues. Germline V gives CDR1 SGHDN, CDR2 FVKESK. The V end lost 0 bases, the J end lost 4 bases, and 11 bases lay between the germline ends. CDR3 region: CASSQEQLASDTQYF. The DNA for the CDR3 is TGTGCCAGCAGCCAAGAACAGCTAGCGTCAGATACGCAGTATTTT.

This clonotype was observed a few times. This chain joins TRBV29-1 and TRBJ2-5; 7 nucleotides agree with TRBD2. Germline CDR1 and CDR2: SQVTM and ANQGSEA. This CDR3 is built from 13 residues. J gave up 2 bases and V 6 bases, and 6 bases lay outside the gene matches. The CDR3 loop is CSVAGTTQETQYF. CDR3 DNA sequence: TGCAGCGTGGCGGGGACTACGCAAGAGACCCAGTACTTC.

This clonotype was detected many times. The genes are TRBV7-3 and TRBJ2-5; D is perhaps TRBD1 (6 bases). CDR1 is SGHTA, CDR2 FQGTGA, per germline. V was pared by 5 bases and J by 5 bases, with 12 bases between. This CDR3 region has 13 residues. CDR3 region: CASSTQGGETQYF. CDR3 in DNA: TGTGCCAGCAGCACACAGGGTGGGGAGACCCAGTACTTC. The full variable domain, rest sourced from reference TRBV7-3 and TRBJ2-5, is GAGVSQTPSNKVTEKGKYVELRCDPISGHTALYWYRQSLGQGPEFLIYFQGTGAADDSGLPNDRFFAVRPEGSVSTLKIQRTERGDSAVYLCASSTQGGETQYFGPGTRLLVL.

In this sample, this clonotype turned up many times. The V gene is TRBV12-3 or TRBV12-4, the J gene TRBJ1-4; possibly TRBD1 for D (5 bases). Trimming shortened V by 3 bases and J by 7 bases, and 18 bases separated the two germline ends. The CDR3 runs to 16 residues. CDR3 sequence (DNA): TGTGCCAGCAGTTTTCAGGGAAATCGCCCTCGTGAAAAACTGTTTTTT. This encodes CASSFQGNRPREKLFF.

This clonotype has a count of ten or more. The rearrangement uses TRBV11-1 and TRBJ2-7, with 10 bases lining up with TRBD2. With 1 base clipped from V and 2 bases from J, the junction kept 5 bases outside the gene matches. The CDR3 runs 16 residues. CDR1 SGHAT and CDR2 FQDESV come from the germline V gene (reference sequence). In DNA form, the CDR3 reads TGTGCCAGCAGCTTAGGACTAGCGGGTCCTACCTACGAGCAGTACTTC. Protein sequence: CASSLGLAGPTYEQYF. Variable domain in full (rest from reference TRBV11-1 and TRBJ2-7): EAEVAQSPRYKITEKSQAVAFWCDPISGHATLYWYRQILGQGPELLVQFQDESVVDDSQLPKDRFSAERLKGVDSTLKIQPAELGDSAMYLCASSLGLAGPTYEQYFGPGTRLTVT.

This clonotype has just one count. The chain combines TRBV2 with TRBJ1-1; weak D call: TRBD1 (5 bases). In germline, CDR1 is SNHLY, CDR2 FYNNEI. The CDR3 has 14 amino acids. The ends were cut back, 5 bases at V and 0 bases at J, with 10 bases in the middle. CDR3 region: CASSLGVMNTEAFF. In nucleotides, the CDR3 is TGTGCCAGCAGTCTAGGGGTAATGAACACTGAAGCTTTCTTT.